These T cell receptor beta chains were read from a single sample in a study of cytomegalovirus exposure and HLA in healthy donors. Sequencing used immunoSEQ multiplex PCR; TCRdb keeps in-frame clones, though not all of them. The data hold about 130,000 clones, with approximately 80% observed a single time. Sequences were obtained from PBMCs. These receptors were taken from a male donor in good health and CMV-seropositive. Both conserved end residues are part of each CDR3. Each record gives: V gene, D gene, J gene, CDR3 protein. D genes are given only for firm matches.

TRBV4-2	.	TRBJ1-1	CASSHAAQVNTEAFF
TRBV15	.	TRBJ2-7	CATSRDVGAAEQYF
TRBV4-1	.	TRBJ1-4	CASSQDRATPSTNEKLFF
TRBV5-1	.	TRBJ2-3	CASSLGQFRTDTQYF
TRBV7-9	TRBD1	TRBJ2-7	CASSFGTGSYEQYF
TRBV6-4	.	TRBJ2-5	CAGLQETQYF
TRBV9	TRBD2	TRBJ2-5	CASSVGGEWAGVGETQYF
TRBV5-1	.	TRBJ2-6	CASSSNRASGANGLTF
TRBV29-1	.	TRBJ2-3	CSAVQGQFTDTQYF
TRBV15	TRBD1	TRBJ2-7	CATSGLTGKAYEQYF
TRBV19	TRBD1	TRBJ1-3	CASTAQGATGNTIYF
TRBV30	TRBD1	TRBJ2-2	CAWMISGQYTGELFF
TRBV27	.	TRBJ1-1	CASSLIWERGMAEAFF
TRBV5-8	.	TRBJ2-1	CASITLGIRDEQFF
TRBV5-3	.	TRBJ1-2	CARSDEGESSGYTF
TRBV4-2	.	TRBJ1-6	CASSQDLTGDYSPLHF
TRBV21-1	.	TRBJ2-7	CASSKAATLYEQYF
TRBV4-1	TRBD1	TRBJ2-1	CASRGTGGNEQFF
TRBV28	.	TRBJ2-1	CASSGSRNEQFF
TRBV4-1	.	TRBJ2-7	CASSQVTLAYEQYF
TRBV19	TRBD2	TRBJ2-3	CASSVGLAGEPGSTDTQYF
TRBV6-5	.	TRBJ2-4	CASSYSISLAKNIQYF
TRBV7-9	.	TRBJ2-5	CASSTLNLIAETQYF
TRBV6-6	.	TRBJ2-4	CASRAARNIQYF
TRBV6-5	.	TRBJ1-6	CATRDSYNSPLHF
TRBV7-2	TRBD2	TRBJ2-1	CASSQSGLAGVLDEQFF
TRBV4-2	.	TRBJ1-1	CASSQDGGGLDTEAFF
TRBV4-2	.	TRBJ2-2	CASSQDLYSGELFF
TRBV6-5	TRBD1	TRBJ2-1	CASSPGGAYNEQFF
TRBV7-9	TRBD2	TRBJ2-2	CSIDSGLAGGELFF
TRBV9	TRBD2	TRBJ2-1	CASSAVAGMLFF
TRBV7-9	TRBD1	TRBJ1-4	CASSMGQGATNEKLFF
TRBV28	.	TRBJ2-7	CASSTMPSEQYF
TRBV7-3	TRBD2	TRBJ2-3	CASSFGTSATDTQYF
TRBV7-9	.	TRBJ1-3	CASSLSPTGPGNTIYF
TRBV9	TRBD2	TRBJ2-5	CASSVGSGRELSRGTQYF
TRBV7-3	.	TRBJ2-5	CASSLGLKETQYF
TRBV7-2	.	TRBJ2-3	CASSPPRWGLKDTQYF
TRBV5-4	.	TRBJ2-1	CASSFDLDEQFF
TRBV5-1	.	TRBJ2-3	CASSLPTPGGATQYF
TRBV5-4	TRBD1	TRBJ1-1	CASSYYRGRTEAFF
TRBV7-2	TRBD2	TRBJ2-2	CASSRGLAGTGELFF
TRBV27	TRBD1	TRBJ2-1	CASSFLGQGIHGEQFF
TRBV19	TRBD2	TRBJ2-2	CASSLIPGLNFGELFF
TRBV25-1	.	TRBJ2-7	CASSLTRNGIAYEQYF
TRBV28	.	TRBJ2-7	CASSGEDLLKAYEQYF
TRBV5-1	.	TRBJ2-1	CASSPGGVGGTLSGNEQFF
TRBV28	TRBD1	TRBJ2-1	CATKTGRLSFGNEQFF
TRBV5-1	TRBD2	TRBJ2-3	CASSPGGVSTDTQYF
TRBV6-5	TRBD2	TRBJ2-2	CASRTLAGEHGELFF
TRBV19	.	TRBJ2-5	CTSKEIQGGKETQYF
TRBV2	.	TRBJ2-5	CASSESTFQETQYF
TRBV28	TRBD1	TRBJ1-5	CASIGTGGGINQPQHF
TRBV7-2	.	TRBJ1-5	CASSLAGGSVQPQHF
TRBV27	.	TRBJ1-1	CAGSATTRSTEAFF
TRBV5-4	TRBD1	.	CASSLAGGGSYEQYF
TRBV30	TRBD1	TRBJ1-1	CAWSERNRGRGAFF